Sequencing of this T cell receptor (beta chain) was carried out in a study of human thymus T cells. Note on this clone: Its antigen is unknown.

Germline CDR1 and CDR2: MNHEY and SMNVEV (reference sequence). The V end was cut by 6 bases, the J end by 5 bases, with 13 bases between. The CDR3 is 13 amino acids. General study points: Thymic and blood repertoires appeared to carry a bias in their V and J gene usage. As related research reported, thymic repertoires overlapped highly among unrelated individuals.

Sequencing was performed with immunoSEQ multiplex PCR; in TCRdb, only in-frame clones are kept and a portion is missing. The sample shows around 120,000 clones, more than 90% of them seen only once. Thymic resections from corrective heart surgery supplied the tissue. Donors were healthy Finnish infants having corrective surgery for congenital heart defects. This clonotype was sampled from a boy under two years old with a congenital heart defect but otherwise immunologically healthy. Sequencing was done on a sample of thymus tissue. V usage is TRBV27 and J usage is TRBJ1-2, with D perhaps matching TRBD1 (5 bases). CDR3 sequence: CASSPRRGYGYTF. The CDR3 nucleotides are TGTGCCAGCAGCCCTAGGAGGGGATATGGCTACACCTTC.